These 31 T cell receptor beta chains were sequenced from one sample in a study of response to subunit inactivated influenza vaccine. TCRdb independently ran MiXCR on the RT-PCR reads; one entry per CDR3 protein. The table shows approximately 530,000 distinct CDR3 sequences, with approximately 7.7% occurring only once. This sample comprised PBMCs from blood, obtained around 25 months after vaccination. These receptors all stem from a man between 45 and 75 years old who received an inactivated influenza vaccine.

There are many counts of this clonotype. This chain uses TRBV5-1 with TRBJ1-5; possibly TRBD1 for D (6 bases). CDR3 size: 15 residues. CDR1 is SGHRS and CDR2 is YFSETQ in the germline V gene. Trimming took off 1 base at V and 9 bases at J, with 17 bases between the two ends. CDR3 amino acids: CASSLSPGVPGPQHF. The CDR3 DNA reads TGCGCCAGCAGCTTGTCACCAGGGGTCCCTGGGCCCCAGCATTTT. The variable domain in full, with the rest retrieved from reference TRBV5-1 and TRBJ1-5, is KAGVTQTPRYLIKTRGQQVTLSCSPISGHRSVSWYQQTPGQGLQFLFEYFSETQRNKGNFPGRFSGRQFSNSRSEMNVSTLELGDSALYLCASSLSPGVPGPQHFGDGTRLSIL.

In DNA form, the CDR3 reads TGTGCCAGCAGACTAGCGTGGTCCTACAATGAGCAGTTCTTC. Amino acids: CASRLAWSYNEQFF. The V gene is TRBV27, the J gene TRBJ2-1; 7 nucleotides align to TRBD2. V trimming: 6 bases; J trimming: 1 base; junction bases outside the gene matches: 3. This CDR3 spans 14 amino acids. Germline V gene sequence: CDR1 MNHEY, CDR2 SMNVEV (reference sequence).

At least ten counts were recorded for this clonotype. The chain carries TRBV20-1 and TRBJ2-3; tentatively, D is TRBD2 (6 bases). Trimming took off 5 bases at V and 0 bases at J, with 9 bases between the two ends. Per the germline V gene, CDR1 is DFQATT and CDR2 is SNEGSKA (reference sequence). The CDR3 runs 13 residues. The CDR3 loop reads CSAESGSTDTQYF. CDR3 bases: TGCAGTGCTGAAAGCGGGAGCACAGATACGCAGTATTTT.

The chain has TRBV24-1 and TRBJ2-1; D unclear. The CDR3 is 13 amino acids. V gave up 2 bases and J gave up 6 bases, with 7 bases separating them. Germline CDR1 reads KGHDR; CDR2 reads SFDVKD. The chain's CDR3 is CATSDSGVNEQFF. In DNA, the CDR3 is TGTGCCACCAGTGATTCAGGAGTCAATGAGCAGTTCTTC.

This clonotype was seen ten or more times. V is TRBV3-1 and J is TRBJ2-1; 7 positions match TRBD1. Germline assignment: CDR1 LGHDT and CDR2 YNNKEL (reference sequence). Germline trimming cut 3 bases from V and 2 bases from J; bases unmatched to any gene: 10. CDR3 length: 17 amino acids. CDR3 nucleotides: TGTGCCAGCAGCCATACCGGGACAGCTCTAACCTACAATGAGCAGTTCTTC. Its translation is CASSHTGTALTYNEQFF.

At least ten counts were recorded for this clonotype. The V gene is TRBV20-1, the J gene TRBJ2-1; 11 positions match TRBD2. V lost 6 bases and J lost 4; bases outside the gene matches: 5. Germline CDR1 reads DFQATT; CDR2 reads SNEGSKA (reference sequence). The CDR3 sequence is 14 residues long. CDR3 in amino acids: CSARIAGGYNEQFF. The DNA of the CDR3 is TGCAGTGCGAGGATAGCGGGGGGGTACAATGAGCAGTTCTTC.

This clonotype was seen a handful of times. The genes are TRBV20-1 and TRBJ1-1, with no clear D. V was clipped by 0 bases and J by 10 bases, with 12 bases between them. Per germline, CDR1 DFQATT and CDR2 SNEGSKA (reference sequence). This CDR3 is 12 amino acids long. The CDR3 DNA sequence: TGCAGTGCTAGAGATTCCGAACCGGGAGCTTTCTTT. Translated, it gives CSARDSEPGAFF.

This clonotype was detected only a few times. The chain has TRBV11-2 and TRBJ1-6; 7 nucleotides line up with TRBD1. Germline V gene data show CDR1 as SGHAT and CDR2 as FQNNGV. The CDR3 loop spans 14 amino acids. Germline trimming cut 3 bases from V and 12 bases from J; bases unmatched to any gene: 8. The CDR3 DNA reads TGTGCCAGCAGCTTCACTGTCCGACAGGGACCCCTCCACTTT. It encodes CASSFTVRQGPLHF.

The chain couples TRBV28 to TRBJ2-7, with 7 bases fitting TRBD2. This CDR3 spans 15 amino acids. V dropped 6 bases and J dropped 2; count of bases not matched to a gene: 10. Germline-derived CDR1 and CDR2 are MDHEN and SYDVKM. The CDR3 reads CASSSSGLTAYEQYF. The CDR3 DNA reads as TGTGCCAGCAGCTCCTCGGGACTAACCGCCTACGAGCAGTACTTC.

This clonotype appeared a few times. V is TRBV6-1 and J is TRBJ2-1, with 9 bases that match TRBD2. Germline V gives CDR1 MNHNS, CDR2 SASEGT. The trim removed 8 bases at V and 7 bases at J, leaving 9 bases unmatched. The CDR3 is 14 residues long. The DNA of the CDR3 is TGTGCCAGCCTGACCCCGGGACTAGCAAATGAGCAGTTCTTC. The encoded protein is CASLTPGLANEQFF.

The chain carries TRBV7-8 and TRBJ2-7; TRBD2 matches 11 bases. This CDR3 spans 16 amino acids. CDR1 is SGHVS, CDR2 FQNEAQ, per germline. The ends lost 4 bases at V and 3 bases at J; junction bases unmatched: 8. The CDR3 DNA is TGTGCCAGCAGCTCACTTGGTCTAGCGGGGGGCTACGAGCAGTACTTC. It translates to CASSSLGLAGGYEQYF.

This clonotype was recorded many times. V usage is TRBV2 and J usage is TRBJ1-2; no firm D call. The CDR3 is made up of 13 amino acids. V gave up 3 bases and J gave up 4 bases, with 9 bases separating them. Germline CDR1 SNHLY, CDR2 FYNNEI. The CDR3 sequence: CASSEAGPYGYTF. In DNA form, the CDR3 reads TGTGCCAGCAGTGAGGCGGGCCCCTATGGCTACACCTTC.

This clonotype was picked up many times. The V gene is TRBV29-1, the J gene TRBJ2-3; 10 bases are a match to TRBD2. From germline, CDR1 is SQVTM and CDR2 ANQGSEA. J gave up 1 base and V 6 bases, and 4 bases lay outside the gene matches. CDR3 length equals 14 residues. In DNA, the CDR3 is TGCAGCGTCCGCGGGACTAGCGGCACAGATACGCAGTATTTT. Translating it yields CSVRGTSGTDTQYF.

In this sample, this clonotype turned up a few times. V is TRBV7-9 and J is TRBJ2-1; TRBD1 matches at 8 bases. The CDR3 extends over 17 amino acids. The V and J ends lost 5 bases and 5 bases, in that order; junction bases with no gene match: 14. Germline loops: CDR1 SEHNR, CDR2 FQNEAQ (reference sequence). CDR3 sequence: CASSGLTGQGKHNEQFF. The CDR3 nucleotides read TGTGCCAGCAGCGGTCTTACCGGACAGGGTAAACACAATGAGCAGTTCTTC.

This clonotype was seen ten or more times. V gene TRBV27 combines with J gene TRBJ2-5; 10 bases fit TRBD1. The CDR3 has 14 amino acids. CDR1 MNHEY and CDR2 SMNVEV come from the germline V gene (reference sequence). With 3 bases clipped from V and 7 bases from J, the junction kept 5 bases outside the gene matches. This CDR3 is CASSFGTGAGTQYF. The CDR3 DNA follows: TGTGCCAGCAGTTTTGGGACAGGGGCAGGGACCCAGTACTTC.

This clonotype showed up just once. The chain joins TRBV18 to TRBJ2-7; D is ambiguous. CDR1 and CDR2 (germline): KGHSH, LQKENI. This CDR3 is 13 amino acids long. Trimming left V 0 bases short and J 3 bases short, with 6 bases between. The CDR3 sequence is CASSPPGIYEQYF. The DNA of the CDR3 is TGTGCCAGCTCACCACCAGGGATCTACGAGCAGTACTTC. Drawing the rest from reference TRBV18 and TRBJ2-7, the complete variable domain is NAGVMQNPRHLVRRRGQEARLRCSPMKGHSHVYWYRQLPEEGLKFMVYLQKENIIDESGMPKERFSAEFPKEGPSILRIQQVVRGDSAAYFCASSPPGIYEQYFGPGTRLTVT.

This clonotype has more than one count but fewer than ten. This chain's CDR3 is CSARVRDEQYF. The CDR3 region has the DNA TGCAGTGCTAGGGTTCGGGACGAGCAGTACTTC. The genes are TRBV20-1 and TRBJ2-7; no reliable D call. The CDR3 runs to 11 residues. V was shortened by 3 bases and J by 5 bases, with 8 bases between the two germline ends. Germline loops: CDR1 DFQATT, CDR2 SNEGSKA (reference sequence).

This clonotype was detected many times. This rearrangement joins TRBV11-2 to TRBJ2-3; 10 bases align to TRBD2. The CDR3 is 17 amino acids. CDR1 is SGHAT and CDR2 is FQNNGV in the germline V gene. V dropped 3 bases and J dropped 2; count of bases not matched to a gene: 8. The CDR3 nucleotides are TGTGCCAGCAGCTTGGGAATAGCGGGAGGTTACACAGATACGCAGTATTTT. Protein product: CASSLGIAGGYTDTQYF.

V and J are TRBV4-1 and TRBJ1-1; no clear D gene. Trimming removed 0 bases from V and 1 base from J, with 6 bases in between. The CDR3 is 14 residues long. CDR1 MGHRA and CDR2 YSYEKL come from the germline V gene. CDR3 bases: TGCGCCAGCAGCCAAGAAAGGGCGAACACTGAAGCTTTCTTT. It is translated as CASSQERANTEAFF.

CDR3 coding DNA: TGTGCCAGCAGCTTAGAGGCTAGCGGGAGGGTAGAGCAGTTCTTC. It codes for CASSLEASGRVEQFF. The chain recombines TRBV7-2 with TRBJ2-1; 12 bases fit TRBD2. The CDR3 has 15 amino acids. Per germline, CDR1 SGHTA and CDR2 FQGNSA. The J segment lost 10 bases and the V segment lost 1 base, leaving 5 bases of the junction unmatched.

This clonotype showed up many times. The chain employs TRBV12-3 or TRBV12-4 and TRBJ1-1; no reliable D call. V was clipped by 5 bases and J by 4 bases, with 14 bases between them. This CDR3 region has 14 residues. The CDR3 here is CASSPGQSGTEAFF. CDR3 bases: TGTGCCAGCAGTCCCGGGCAGAGTGGCACTGAAGCTTTCTTT.

This clonotype was recorded at least ten times. Written as DNA, the CDR3 is TGTGCCAGCAGCCTACTTGGGGATATTAGCACAGATACGCAGTATTTT. It encodes CASSLLGDISTDTQYF. The gene calls are TRBV7-9 and TRBJ2-3; D remains ambiguous. CDR1 and CDR2 from the germline V gene are SEHNR and FQNEAQ (reference sequence). The CDR3 totals 16 residues. With 5 bases removed from V and 0 bases from J, the gap between germline ends came to 15 bases. Together with reference TRBV7-9 and TRBJ2-3, the CDR3 gives the full variable domain: DTGVSQNPRHKITKRGQNVTFRCDPISEHNRLYWYRQTLGQGPEFLTYFQNEAQLEKSRLLSDRFSAERPKGSFSTLEIQRTEQGDSAMYLCASSLLGDISTDTQYFGPGTRLTVL.

Worth noting for this clonotype: One end of the junction does not line up with germline, which may come from a read error. This chain links TRBV20-1 with TRBJ2-1; 11 positions agree with TRBD1. CDR1 and CDR2 from the germline V gene are DFQATT and SNEGSKA (reference sequence). The CDR3 is made up of 17 amino acids. DNA of the CDR3: TGCAGTGCGAGAGGACAGGGGGCAGGGGCCTCCTACAATGAGCAGTTCTTC. This sequence encodes CSARGQGAGASYNEQFF.

In this sample, this clonotype turned up a few times. V gene TRBV7-2 combines with J gene TRBJ1-5, with TRBD1 as a possible D gene (5 bases). The CDR3 is made up of 14 amino acids. From germline, CDR1 is SGHTA and CDR2 FQGNSA. Trimming removed 4 bases at V and 3 bases at J, with 10 bases between. CDR3 loop: CASSSATVNQPQHF. Here the CDR3 DNA reads TGTGCCAGCAGCTCGGCGACAGTCAATCAGCCCCAGCATTTT. The full variable domain, completed using reference TRBV7-2 and TRBJ1-5, is GAGVSQSPSNKVTEKGKDVELRCDPISGHTALYWYRQSLGQGLEFLIYFQGNSAPDKSGLPSDRFSAERTGGSVSTLTIQRTQQEDSAVYLCASSSATVNQPQHFGDGTRLSIL.

Ten or more counts support this clonotype. This chain connects TRBV5-1 to TRBJ1-4; 11 bases agree with TRBD1. Germline CDR1 reads SGHRS; CDR2 reads YFSETQ. V dropped 3 bases and J dropped 8; count of bases not matched to a gene: 6. The CDR3 runs 15 residues. The DNA for the CDR3 is TGCGCCAGCAGCTACGGGACAGGGGGAGAAGAAAAACTGTTTTTT. It yields the protein CASSYGTGGEEKLFF.

This clonotype showed up just a few times. In nucleotides, the CDR3 is TGTGCCAGCAGTTTGTCTAGCGGGAGGGTTGGGTGGAATGAGCAGTTCTTC. Translating it yields CASSLSSGRVGWNEQFF. This chain connects TRBV28 to TRBJ2-1; 12 bases line up with TRBD2. V lost 3 bases and J lost 7; bases outside the gene matches: 10. This CDR3 has 17 amino acids. CDR1 and CDR2 from the germline V gene are MDHEN and SYDVKM.

This clonotype was recorded at least ten times. The CDR3 DNA is TGCGCCAGCAGCCAAGTCTCCGGGTTCGGGACAGATACGCAGTATTTT. It translates to CASSQVSGFGTDTQYF. This chain joins TRBV4-1 and TRBJ2-3; unclear D gene. Trimming pared 1 base from V and 3 bases from J, leaving 14 bases between. CDR3 length: 16 residues. The germline gives CDR1 MGHRA, CDR2 YSYEKL.

This clonotype was observed a handful of times. V is TRBV3-1 and J is TRBJ2-3; D remains ambiguous. The germline V and J ends were trimmed by 1 base and 0 bases, with 8 bases remaining between them. In germline, CDR1 is LGHDT, CDR2 YNNKEL (reference sequence). This CDR3 has 15 residues. The CDR3 here is CASSQVGGSTDTQYF. CDR3 nucleotides: TGTGCCAGCAGCCAAGTCGGCGGCAGCACAGATACGCAGTATTTT.

This clonotype was seen a few times. The genes are TRBV21-1 and TRBJ2-1; the table calls TRBD1, which could not be checked here. TRBV21-1 is assigned pseudogene status. The CDR3 totals 14 residues. The CDR3 DNA reads TGTGCCAGCACCACGGGGGGCATGTACAATGAGCAGTTCTTC. It translates to CASTTGGMYNEQFF.

This clonotype has only a few counts. The J gene is TRBJ2-2, the V gene TRBV15; TRBD2 matches 11 bases. Trimming removed 0 bases from V and 3 bases from J; junction bases left unmatched: 3. This CDR3 spans 17 amino acids. The germline gives CDR1 LNHNV, CDR2 YYDKDF (reference sequence). The CDR3, as DNA: TGTGCCACCAGCAGAGAATCGGGACTAGCGGACACCGGGGAGCTGTTTTTT. Translated, it gives CATSRESGLADTGELFF. The whole variable domain, filled in from reference TRBV15 and TRBJ2-2, reads DAMVIQNPRYQVTQFGKPVTLSCSQTLNHNVMYWYQQKSSQAPKLLFHYYDKDFNNEADTPDNFQSRRPNTSFCFLDIRSPGLGDTAMYLCATSRESGLADTGELFFGEGSRLTVL.

This rearrangement joins TRBV20-1 to TRBJ1-2; D call uncertain. Trimming removed 6 bases at V and 8 bases at J, with 16 bases between. The length of the CDR3 is 12 residues. The germline V gene encodes CDR1 DFQATT and CDR2 SNEGSKA (reference sequence). The CDR3 DNA follows: TGCAGTGCCCTCGACCGAAGCGGCGGCTACACCTTC. It specifies CSALDRSGGYTF.